This TCR beta chain came from a study of identical twins. The CDR3 is 14 residues long. The germline CDR1 and CDR2 sequences are MDHEN and SYDVKM. V dropped 3 bases and J dropped 4; count of bases not matched to a gene: 5. Addition of a universal primer site occurred through template switching, and cDNA carried unique molecular identifiers. MiXCR, applied by TCRdb to the 5' RACE reads, yields one record per CDR3 protein. The sample shows some 1,700,000 distinct CDR3 sequences, under 35% of them seen only once. This TCR derives from a newborn girl in good health. The V and J genes are TRBV28 and TRBJ1-1, with TRBD1 matching over 7 bases. Sequenced material: cord blood. The CDR3 DNA is TGTGCCAGCAGTTTTGACAGGGATGGCACTGAAGCTTTCTTT. It yields the protein CASSFDRDGTEAFF.